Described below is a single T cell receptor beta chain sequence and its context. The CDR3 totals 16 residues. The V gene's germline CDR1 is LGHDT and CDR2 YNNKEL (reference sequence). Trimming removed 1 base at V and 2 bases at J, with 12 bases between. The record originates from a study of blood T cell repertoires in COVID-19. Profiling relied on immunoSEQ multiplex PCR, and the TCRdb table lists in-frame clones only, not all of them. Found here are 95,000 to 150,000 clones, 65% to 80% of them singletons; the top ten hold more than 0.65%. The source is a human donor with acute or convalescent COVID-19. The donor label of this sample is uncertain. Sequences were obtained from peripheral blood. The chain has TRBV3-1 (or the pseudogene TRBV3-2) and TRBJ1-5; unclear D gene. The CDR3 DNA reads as TGTGCCAGCAGCCAAGGACTCCCCGGCGGCAATCAGCCCCAGCATTTT. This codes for CASSQGLPGGNQPQHF.